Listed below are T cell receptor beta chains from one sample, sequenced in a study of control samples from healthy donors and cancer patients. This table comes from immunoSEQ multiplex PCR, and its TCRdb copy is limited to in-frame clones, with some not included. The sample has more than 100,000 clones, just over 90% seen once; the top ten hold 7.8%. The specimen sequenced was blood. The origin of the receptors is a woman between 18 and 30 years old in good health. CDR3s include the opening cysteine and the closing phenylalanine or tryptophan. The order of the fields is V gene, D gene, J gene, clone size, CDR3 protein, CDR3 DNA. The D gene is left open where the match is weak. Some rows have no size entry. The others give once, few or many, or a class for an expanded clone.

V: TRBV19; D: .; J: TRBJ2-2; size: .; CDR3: CASSSILGGVRNTGELFF; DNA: TGTGCCAGTAGCAGCATCTTGGGGGGAGTGAGAAACACCGGGGAGCTGTTTTTT
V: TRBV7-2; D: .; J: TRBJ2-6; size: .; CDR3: CASSLVSGTGANVLTF; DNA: TGTGCCAGCAGCTTAGTTTCGGGGACTGGGGCCAACGTCCTGACTTTC
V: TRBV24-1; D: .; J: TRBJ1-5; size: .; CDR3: CATSDQFRAGYPNQPQHF; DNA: TGTGCCACCAGTGATCAATTCCGAGCGGGGTACCCGAATCAGCCCCAGCATTTT
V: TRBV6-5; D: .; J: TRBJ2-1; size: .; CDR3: CASSTPGQNPNEQFF; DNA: TGTGCCAGCAGTACACCGGGACAAAACCCCAATGAGCAGTTCTTC
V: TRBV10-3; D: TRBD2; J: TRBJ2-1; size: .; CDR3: CAISVLAGERVDMNEQFF; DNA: TGTGCCATCAGTGTCCTAGCGGGAGAACGTGTGGACATGAATGAGCAGTTCTTC
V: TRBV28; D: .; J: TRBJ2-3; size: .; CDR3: CASSLGGESADTQYF; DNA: TGTGCCAGCAGTTTAGGCGGGGAGTCAGCAGATACGCAGTATTTT
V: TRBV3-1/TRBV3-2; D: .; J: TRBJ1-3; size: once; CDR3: CASRVTTGPTTGAGNTIYF; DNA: TGTGCCAGCAGGGTTACGACAGGTCCTACCACCGGCGCTGGAAACACCATATATTTT
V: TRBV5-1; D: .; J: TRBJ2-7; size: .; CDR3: CASNPSEYPYEQYF; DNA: TGCGCCAGCAATCCTAGCGAATACCCCTACGAGCAGTACTTC
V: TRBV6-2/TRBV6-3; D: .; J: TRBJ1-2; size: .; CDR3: CASSPGQWRGYTF; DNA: TGTGCCAGCAGTCCCGGACAGTGGAGGGGCTACACCTTC
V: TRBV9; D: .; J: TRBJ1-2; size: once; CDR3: CASSPLGLGNYGYTF; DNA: TGTGCCAGCAGCCCCCTAGGGTTGGGGAACTATGGCTACACCTTC
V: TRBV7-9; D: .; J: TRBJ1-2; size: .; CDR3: CASSLDGYGYTF; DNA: TGTGCCAGCAGCCTCGACGGCTATGGCTACACCTTC
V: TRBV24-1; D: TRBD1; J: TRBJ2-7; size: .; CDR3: CATSDSETGAYEQYF; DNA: TGTGCCACCAGTGATTCGGAGACAGGGGCCTACGAGCAGTACTTC
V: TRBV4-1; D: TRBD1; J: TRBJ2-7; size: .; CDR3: CASSQGRDRGNHEQYF; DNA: TGCGCCAGCAGCCAAGGTAGGGACAGGGGGAACCACGAGCAGTACTTC
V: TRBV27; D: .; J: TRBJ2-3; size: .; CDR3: CASSLSYVGGGSTDTQYF; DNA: TGTGCCAGCAGTTTATCGTACGTTGGGGGAGGTTCGACAGATACGCAGTATTTT
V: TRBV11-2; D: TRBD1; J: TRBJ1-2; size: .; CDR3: CASSKGQNYGYTF; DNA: TGTGCCAGCAGCAAGGGACAGAACTATGGCTACACCTTC
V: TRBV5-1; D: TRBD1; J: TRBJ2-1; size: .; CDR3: CASSRDRGIDEQFF; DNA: TGCGCCAGCAGCCGGGACAGGGGTATTGATGAGCAGTTCTTC
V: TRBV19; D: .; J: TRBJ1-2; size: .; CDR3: CASSIGATYGYTF; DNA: TGTGCCAGTAGTATAGGGGCTACCTATGGCTACACCTTC
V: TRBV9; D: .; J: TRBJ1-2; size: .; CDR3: CASSVDEVDGYTF; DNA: TGTGCCAGCAGCGTAGATGAGGTAGATGGCTACACCTTC
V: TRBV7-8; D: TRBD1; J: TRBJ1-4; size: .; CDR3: CASSFSPAGGSVVKLFF; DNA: TGTGCCAGCAGCTTTAGTCCGGCAGGGGGCTCAGTTGTCAAACTGTTTTTT
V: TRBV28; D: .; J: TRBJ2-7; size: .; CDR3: CASSRTAYSSYEQYF; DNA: TGTGCCAGCAGTCGGACAGCTTATAGCTCCTACGAGCAGTACTTC
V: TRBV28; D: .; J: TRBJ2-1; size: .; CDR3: CASSSTRYEQFF; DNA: TGTGCCAGCAGTTCAACCAGATACGAGCAGTTCTTC
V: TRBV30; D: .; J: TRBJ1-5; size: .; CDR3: CAWRGRGTEQPQHF; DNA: TGTGCCTGGAGGGGGCGCGGGACGGAGCAGCCCCAGCATTTT
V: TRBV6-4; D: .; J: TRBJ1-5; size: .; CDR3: CASSRDTPAFVGQPQHF; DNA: TGTGCCAGCAGTAGGGACACCCCAGCGTTTGTGGGGCAGCCCCAGCATTTT
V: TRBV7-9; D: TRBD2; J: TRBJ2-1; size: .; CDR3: CASSPASGNDNEQFF; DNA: TGTGCCAGCAGCCCAGCTAGCGGGAACGACAATGAGCAGTTCTTC
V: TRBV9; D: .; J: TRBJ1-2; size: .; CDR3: CASSPRMDDYGYTF; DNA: TGTGCCAGCAGCCCCCGGATGGACGACTATGGCTACACCTTC
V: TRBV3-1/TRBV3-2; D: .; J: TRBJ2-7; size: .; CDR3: CASSQEGVGGPYEQYF; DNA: TGTGCCAGCAGCCAAGAAGGAGTAGGGGGACCCTACGAGCAGTACTTC
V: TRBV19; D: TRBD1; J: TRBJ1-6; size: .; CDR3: CASSPGQFNSPLHF; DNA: TGTGCCAGTAGCCCGGGACAGTTTAATTCACCCCTCCACTTT
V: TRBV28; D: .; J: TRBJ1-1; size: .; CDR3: CASSWDTENTEAFF; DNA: TGTGCCAGCAGTTGGGACACCGAGAACACTGAAGCTTTCTTT
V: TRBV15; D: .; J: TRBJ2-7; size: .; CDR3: CATSRGIGITYEQYF; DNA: TGTGCCACCAGCAGAGGTATCGGTATAACTTACGAGCAGTACTTC
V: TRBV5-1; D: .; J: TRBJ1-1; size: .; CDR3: CASSLSSNTEAFF; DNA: TGCGCCAGCAGCTTGAGTTCAAACACTGAAGCTTTCTTT
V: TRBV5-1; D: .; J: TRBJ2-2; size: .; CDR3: CASSLGLTVRVNTGELFF; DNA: TGCGCCAGCAGCTTGGGACTGACGGTCAGGGTGAACACCGGGGAGCTGTTTTTT
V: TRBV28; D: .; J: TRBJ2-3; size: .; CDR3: CASGEGGTLRHTDTQYF; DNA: TGTGCCAGCGGAGAAGGCGGGACCTTACGACACACAGATACGCAGTATTTT
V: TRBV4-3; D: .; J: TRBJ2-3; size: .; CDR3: CASSQVRGRPDTQYF; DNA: TGCGCCAGCAGCCAAGTCCGAGGGCGCCCAGATACGCAGTATTTT
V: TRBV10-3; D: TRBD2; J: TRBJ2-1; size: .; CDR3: CAISESIAGGIEQFF; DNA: TGTGCCATCAGTGAGTCAATAGCGGGGGGAATTGAGCAGTTCTTC
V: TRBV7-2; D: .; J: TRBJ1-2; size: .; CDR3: CASSFGADGYTF; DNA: TGTGCCAGCAGCTTTGGGGCGGATGGCTACACCTTC
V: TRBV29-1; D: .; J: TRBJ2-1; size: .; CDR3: CSVALRGAGHNEQFF; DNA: TGCAGCGTTGCCCTCCGGGGGGCGGGCCACAATGAGCAGTTCTTC
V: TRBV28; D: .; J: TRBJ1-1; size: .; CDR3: CASGEAGNTEAFF; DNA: TGTGCCAGCGGCGAGGCAGGAAACACTGAAGCTTTCTTT
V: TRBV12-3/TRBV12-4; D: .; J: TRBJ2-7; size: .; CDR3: CASSRGVANEQYF; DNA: TGTGCCAGCAGTAGGGGTGTGGCGAACGAGCAGTACTTC
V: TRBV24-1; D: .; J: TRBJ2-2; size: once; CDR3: CATSDSRKNTGELFF; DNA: TGTGCCACCAGTGATTCACGCAAGAACACCGGGGAGCTGTTTTTT
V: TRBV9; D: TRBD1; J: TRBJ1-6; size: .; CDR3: CASSSTGYSPLHF; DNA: TGTGCCAGCAGCTCGACAGGGTACTCACCCCTCCACTTT
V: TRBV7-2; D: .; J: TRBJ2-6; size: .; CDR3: CASSLRAAGANVLTF; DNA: TGTGCCAGCAGCCTCAGGGCGGCCGGGGCCAACGTCCTGACTTTC
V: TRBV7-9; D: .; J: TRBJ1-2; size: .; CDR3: CASSRSQGSNYGYTF; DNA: TGTGCCAGCAGCAGATCCCAGGGTAGTAACTATGGCTACACCTTC
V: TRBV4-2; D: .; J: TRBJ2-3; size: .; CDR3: CASSQGEAGLGTDTQYF; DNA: TGTGCCAGCAGCCAAGGAGAGGCGGGTCTGGGCACAGATACGCAGTATTTT
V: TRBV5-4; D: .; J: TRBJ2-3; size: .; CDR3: CASSSAPTDTQYF; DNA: TGTGCCAGCAGCTCTGCCCCCACAGATACGCAGTATTTT
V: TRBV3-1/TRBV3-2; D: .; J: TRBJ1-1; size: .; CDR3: CASSRQGRNTEAFF; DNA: TGTGCCAGCAGCCGTCAGGGGCGGAACACTGAAGCTTTCTTT
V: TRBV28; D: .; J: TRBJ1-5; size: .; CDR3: CASSARRKKGLVSQPQHF; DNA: TGTGCCAGCAGTGCCAGACGAAAAAAGGGGCTCGTTAGTCAGCCCCAGCATTTT
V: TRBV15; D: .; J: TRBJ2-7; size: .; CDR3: CATSTSPGRPSNYEQYF; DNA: TGTGCCACCAGCACTTCCCCGGGGCGCCCCTCTAACTACGAGCAGTACTTC
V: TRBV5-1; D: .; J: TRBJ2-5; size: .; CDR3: CASSFSDNQETQYF; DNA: TGCGCCAGCAGCTTTTCGGACAATCAAGAGACCCAGTACTTC
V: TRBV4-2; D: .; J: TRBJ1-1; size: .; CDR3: CASSQEQGKYTEAFF; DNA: TGTGCCAGCAGCCAAGAGCAGGGAAAGTACACTGAAGCTTTCTTT
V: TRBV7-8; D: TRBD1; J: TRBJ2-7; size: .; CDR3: CASSLGTGAAYEQYF; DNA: TGTGCCAGCAGCCTCGGGACAGGAGCCGCCTACGAGCAGTACTTC
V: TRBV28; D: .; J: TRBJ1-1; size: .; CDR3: CASSLWGENTEAFF; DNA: TGTGCCAGCAGTTTATGGGGAGAGAACACTGAAGCTTTCTTT
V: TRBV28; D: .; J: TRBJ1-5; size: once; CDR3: CASRLRQTGGNQPQHF; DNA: TGTGCCAGCAGACTGAGACAGACAGGAGGCAATCAGCCCCAGCATTTT
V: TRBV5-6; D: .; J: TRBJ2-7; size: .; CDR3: CASSSSYEQYF; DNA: TGTGCCAGCAGCTCCTCATACGAGCAGTACTTC
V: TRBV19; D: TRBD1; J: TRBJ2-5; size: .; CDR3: CASSGQGFIETQYF; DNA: TGTGCCAGCTCGGGACAGGGGTTTATAGAGACCCAGTACTTC